This TCR beta chain appears in the sequencing data of a study of cytomegalovirus exposure and HLA in healthy donors. For the study at large: The 120 or so validation repertoires matched the roughly 700 first-cohort repertoires in platform, a later analysis reported. Overall study findings and caveats: It was found in a later analysis that first-cohort TCR clusters tended to co-occur in the 130 or so validation repertoires. The classifier reportedly diagnosed cytomegalovirus status with high specificity and sensitivity.

TCRdb's table, derived via immunoSEQ multiplex PCR, lists solely in-frame clones and lacks some. Among 150,000 to 200,000 clones listed, 70% to 90% were seen once. The donors were in the 120-subject validation cohort; that cohort was separate from the roughly 700-subject first cohort. With regard to this clone: Its antigen remains unknown.

This CDR3 is built from 15 residues. V lost 3 bases and J lost 7; bases outside the gene matches: 6. CDR1 is SGHTA, CDR2 FQGNSA, per germline. Sequences were obtained from PBMCs. The J gene is TRBJ2-1, the V gene TRBV7-2, with TRBD2 identical over 10 bases. The source is a man in his late teens or twenties in good health and CMV-seronegative. Written as DNA, the CDR3 is TGTGCCAGCAGCTTTAGCGGGAGGACTGGGAATGAGCAGTTCTTC. This gives the protein CASSFSGRTGNEQFF.